The rows below give T cell receptor beta chains drawn from one sample of a study of T cell repertoires in cytomegalovirus infection. TCRdb re-derived calls from the reads in MiXCR, one entry per CDR3 protein. The sample shows a few hundred thousand distinct CDR3 sequences, roughly 42% of them seen only once. These TCRs are of unknown antigen specificity. The sample here was cultured PBMCs, taken from culture after CMV antigen stimulation. The receptors here all came from a human donor in good health (CMV status not recorded). Some clones in this sample may be carry-over from other donors' samples. CDR3s include the opening cysteine and the closing phenylalanine or tryptophan. Each record gives: V gene, CDR3 protein.

TRBV29-1 CSVEDPDVQETQYF
TRBV19 CASSTGAARGYTF
TRBV7-6 CASSLSGFPYGYTF
TRBV6-2/TRBV6-3 CASSYVKLAGVTDTQYF
TRBV20-1 CSAKRRVNEKLFF
TRBV12-3/TRBV12-4 CASSFAGGAYSPLHF
TRBV6-2/TRBV6-3 CASSTGPPGTGELFF
TRBV19 CASSRTGTGGRPQHF
TRBV6-2/TRBV6-3 CASIESGGRYEQYF
TRBV27 CASSLQGQEKAFF
TRBV7-2 CASSRGTGHYGYTF
TRBV27 CASRALGGSYYGYTF
TRBV7-2 CASSLGGLNEKLFF
TRBV7-2 CASNRGGLAELNEQFF
TRBV7-2 CASSLFAGELFF
TRBV7-2 CASSSRTSGGLEQYF
TRBV4-1 CASSQAAGGIPYTF
TRBV5-1 CASSSTSGRSYNEQFF
TRBV4-1 CASSAEVGDTQYF
TRBV6-6 CASLDRASSYEQYF
TRBV20-1 CSASKGGSGQPQHF
TRBV6-6 CASSYSRAAGNIQYF